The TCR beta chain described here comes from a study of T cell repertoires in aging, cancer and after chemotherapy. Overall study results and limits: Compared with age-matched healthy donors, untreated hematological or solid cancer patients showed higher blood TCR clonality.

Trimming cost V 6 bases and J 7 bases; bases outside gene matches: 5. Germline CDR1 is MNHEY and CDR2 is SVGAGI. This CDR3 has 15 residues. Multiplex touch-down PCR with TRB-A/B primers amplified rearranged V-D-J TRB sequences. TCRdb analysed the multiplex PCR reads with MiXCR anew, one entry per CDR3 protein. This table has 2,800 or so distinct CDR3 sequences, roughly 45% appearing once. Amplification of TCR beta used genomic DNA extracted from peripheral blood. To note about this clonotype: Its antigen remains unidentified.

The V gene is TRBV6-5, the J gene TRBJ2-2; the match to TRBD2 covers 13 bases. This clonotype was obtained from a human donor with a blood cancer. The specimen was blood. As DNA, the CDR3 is TGTGCCAGCAGCACCCGGACTAGCGGGAGCGGGGAGCTGTTTTTT. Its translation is CASSTRTSGSGELFF.